This passage covers 30 T cell receptor beta chains from one sample sequenced in a study of blood T cells in healthy people across ages. For the second PCR, which ran for roughly 7 to 11 cycles, a sample-barcoded 5' primer and a J-beta primer mix were used. TCRdb reprocessed the 5' RACE reads with MiXCR, giving one entry per CDR3 protein. Of 910,000 or so distinct CDR3 sequences in the sample, just over 50% are singletons; the top ten hold around a fifth. Sequencing was performed on blood. The receptors originated from a woman aged 55-70 years in good health.

This clonotype was seen more than once but under ten times. V gene TRBV24-1 combines with J gene TRBJ2-5, with D perhaps matching TRBD1 (6 bases). There are 15 residues in the CDR3. Deletions cut 1 base from V and 5 bases from J, with 13 bases between. The V gene's germline CDR1 is KGHDR and CDR2 SFDVKD. The CDR3 nucleotides are TGTGCCACCAGTGATTTACAGGGTACGGGGGAGACCCAGTACTTC. This encodes CATSDLQGTGETQYF.

CDR3: CASSVGTLSYEQYF. The CDR3 region has the DNA TGTGCCAGCAGCGTAGGCACCCTTTCCTACGAGCAGTACTTC. The chain carries TRBV9 and TRBJ2-7; D not certain. CDR3 length: 14 residues. CDR1 is SGDLS and CDR2 is YYNGEE in the germline V gene. V lost 0 bases and J lost 1, with 8 bases in between.

This clonotype was found a few times. In nucleotides, the CDR3 is TGTGCCACCAGCTTCGGACTAGGTAACTACGAGCAGTACTTC. Translated: CATSFGLGNYEQYF. The rearrangement joins TRBV15 to TRBJ2-7; the match to TRBD2 covers 7 bases. In germline, CDR1 is LNHNV, CDR2 YYDKDF (reference sequence). The J segment lost 3 bases and the V segment lost 5 bases, leaving 7 bases of the junction unmatched. The CDR3 loop spans 14 amino acids. The full variable domain, with the rest looked up from reference TRBV15 and TRBJ2-7, is DAMVIQNPRYQVTQFGKPVTLSCSQTLNHNVMYWYQQKSSQAPKLLFHYYDKDFNNEADTPDNFQSRRPNTSFCFLDIRSPGLGDTAMYLCATSFGLGNYEQYFGPGTRLTVT.

This clonotype has a handful of counts. This chain uses TRBV6-5 with TRBJ2-7; the D call may be TRBD1 or TRBD2 (5 bases each). This CDR3 has 13 residues. CDR1 is MNHEY, CDR2 SVGAGI, per germline. Trimming cost V 5 bases and J 6 bases, with 14 bases left between them. The CDR3 nucleotides read TGTGCCAGCAGTGACATGGGGGTTGGCGAGCAGTACTTC. Amino acid sequence: CASSDMGVGEQYF.

For this clonotype: One junction end does not reproduce the germline sequence, and a read error may be involved. As DNA, the CDR3 is TGTGTCAGCGGCGATTTCTTCGTCCACGAGCAGTACTTC. Its translation is CVSGDFFVHEQYF. The V gene is TRBV2, the J gene TRBJ2-7, with D possibly being TRBD2 (5 bases). The length of the CDR3 is 13 residues. Germline V gives CDR1 SNHLY, CDR2 FYNNEI.

The chain employs TRBV5-1 and TRBJ2-7; 11 bases match TRBD1. This CDR3 is built from 16 residues. Trimming at V came to 0 bases and at J to 4 bases, leaving 6 bases not matched to a gene. Germline CDR1 is SGHRS and CDR2 is YFSETQ. The CDR3 sequence is CASSLDGTGGQYEQYF. Written as DNA, the CDR3 is TGCGCCAGCAGCTTGGACGGGACAGGGGGGCAATACGAGCAGTACTTC.

This rearrangement joins TRBV5-1 to TRBJ2-1, with a weak D call TRBD2 (5 bases). The CDR3 is 14 amino acids. Trimming stripped 1 base from V and 2 bases from J, with 7 bases between. Germline values: CDR1 SGHRS, CDR2 YFSETQ. The chain's CDR3 is CASSLIATYNEQFF. CDR3 in DNA: TGCGCCAGCAGCTTGATAGCGACCTACAATGAGCAGTTCTTC.

Of note for this clonotype: A much larger clone lies one base from this, so it may be a read error. The chain uses TRBV12-3 or TRBV12-4 and TRBJ2-4, with TRBD2 matching 8 bases. The CDR3 runs to 15 residues. This CDR3 reads CASSLEAGVKNIRYF. CDR3 nucleotide sequence: TGTGCCAGCAGTCTTGAAGCGGGGGTGAAAAACATTCGGTACTTC.

Ten or more counts support this clonotype. The V gene is TRBV6-5, the J gene TRBJ2-5, with D possibly being TRBD2 (6 bases). CDR3 length: 13 amino acids. Looked up from germline, CDR1 is MNHEY and CDR2 is SVGAGI. Trimming cost V 2 bases and J 4 bases, with 8 bases left between them. This CDR3 is CASSYGGSETQYF. CDR3 DNA sequence: TGTGCCAGCAGTTACGGGGGGTCAGAGACCCAGTACTTC.

The sample holds many counts of this clonotype. The chain links TRBV6-6 to TRBJ2-7; D is uncertain. With 2 bases removed from V and 3 bases from J, the gap between germline ends came to 2 bases. This CDR3 is 11 amino acids long. Germline V gene sequence: CDR1 MNHNY, CDR2 SVGAGI (reference sequence). CDR3 nucleotide sequence: TGTGCCAGCAGTTACGACTACGAGCAGTACTTC. It translates to CASSYDYEQYF.

This clonotype was observed a handful of times. The CDR3, as DNA: TGCGCCAGCAGCCAAGCGGACAAGAATGAGCAGTACTTC. Protein sequence: CASSQADKNEQYF. The rearrangement uses TRBV4-1 and TRBJ2-7; possibly TRBD1 for D (5 bases). The CDR3 totals 13 residues. Germline CDR1 reads MGHRA; CDR2 reads YSYEKL. V dropped 1 base and J dropped 7 bases, with 11 bases sitting between them.

The V call is TRBV15, the J call TRBJ2-1, with 7 bases aligning to TRBD2. CDR3 size: 14 residues. V gave up 1 base and J gave up 9 bases; unmatched junction bases: 6. From germline, CDR1 is LNHNV and CDR2 YYDKDF (reference sequence). The CDR3 DNA reads TGTGCCACCAGCAGAGTGCGGGAGAGAGGTGAGCAGTTCTTC. Its protein product is CATSRVRERGEQFF.

The gene calls are TRBV20-1 and TRBJ2-1; possible D gene TRBD2, 5 bases. The V and J ends lost 0 bases and 7 bases respectively, with 16 bases between them. The CDR3 extends over 15 amino acids. The germline CDR1 and CDR2 sequences are DFQATT and SNEGSKA (reference sequence). The CDR3 is CSARDLRTRVNEQFF. CDR3 bases: TGCAGTGCTAGAGATCTACGGACTCGTGTGAATGAGCAGTTCTTC.

This clonotype turned up a few times. The genes are TRBV15 and TRBJ2-3; D unclear. Germline V CDR1 and CDR2: LNHNV, YYDKDF (reference sequence). This CDR3 comprises 13 residues. V gave up 6 bases and J gave up 1 base, with 8 bases separating them. The CDR3: CATSEQGTDTQYF. The DNA for the CDR3 is TGTGCCACCAGTGAGCAGGGCACAGATACGCAGTATTTT.

The gene calls are TRBV24-1 and TRBJ1-5; weak D call: TRBD1 (5 bases). Germline V gene lookup returns CDR1 KGHDR and CDR2 SFDVKD. V lost 3 bases and J lost 7, with 12 bases in between. The CDR3 runs 14 residues. CDR3 sequence: CATSDRTSTQPQHF. Written as DNA, the CDR3 is TGTGCCACCAGTGATCGGACAAGTACCCAGCCCCAGCATTTT.

The chain combines TRBV5-1 with TRBJ2-4, with 7 positions matching TRBD1. The DNA end favors TRBJ2-7, so the J call may be wrong. The CDR3 has 14 amino acids. CDR1 is SGHRS and CDR2 is YFSETQ in the germline V gene. The CDR3 loop is CASSAGTELYEQYF. The CDR3 DNA sequence: TGCGCCAGCAGCGCCGGGACAGAACTTTACGAGCAGTACTTC.

This sequence joins TRBV6-1 and TRBJ2-2; no firm D call. This CDR3 has 13 residues. From germline, CDR1 is MNHNS and CDR2 SASEGT. Trimming shortened V by 7 bases and J by 1 base, and 7 bases separated the two germline ends. Here the CDR3 DNA reads TGTGCCAGCATTAGCCGGAACACCGGGGAGCTGTTTTTT. Protein sequence: CASISRNTGELFF.

In its sample, this clonotype was seen a few times. The J gene is TRBJ1-5, the V gene TRBV30; possibly TRBD1 for D (5 bases). Germline values: CDR1 GTSNPN, CDR2 SVGIG (reference sequence). This CDR3 is 14 amino acids long. V lost 2 bases and J 7 bases, leaving 15 bases between the germline ends. CDR3: CAWSFPGGNQPQHF. Written as DNA, the CDR3 is TGTGCCTGGAGTTTCCCGGGGGGAAACCAGCCCCAGCATTTT.

The table lists this clonotype with many counts. The chain recombines TRBV29-1 with TRBJ2-7, with a tentative D call TRBD2 (7 bases). With 7 bases removed from V and 1 base from J, the gap between germline ends came to 20 bases. Per germline, CDR1 SQVTM and CDR2 ANQGSEA. The CDR3 runs to 15 residues. The CDR3 DNA follows: TGCAGCGGGCTTACTAGCGCGGGGGCATCCTACGAGCAGTACTTC. It is translated as CSGLTSAGASYEQYF.

Note on this clonotype: An end of the junction differs from the germline gene, which may be a read error. The genes are TRBV7-3 and TRBJ2-3; 12 nucleotides agree with TRBD2. The CDR3 has 14 residues. CDR1 and CDR2 from the germline V gene are SGHTA and FQGTGA. The CDR3 nucleotides are TGTGTCAGCAGCCTAGCGGGAGGGACAGATACGCAGTATTTT. Translating gives CVSSLAGGTDTQYF.

The rearrangement uses TRBV6-5 and TRBJ1-2, with 10 bases matching TRBD1. The CDR3 has 20 amino acids. V trimming: 0 bases; J trimming: 3 bases; junction bases outside the gene matches: 16. Germline values: CDR1 MNHEY, CDR2 SVGAGI. CDR3 bases: TGTGCCAGCAGTTACTCTCTCCTAAGAGGACAGGGGGTAGCTTACTATGGCTACACCTTC. Residues: CASSYSLLRGQGVAYYGYTF.

The chain couples TRBV5-1 to TRBJ1-1, with 7 positions matching TRBD1. Germline lookup yields CDR1 SGHRS and CDR2 YFSETQ. This CDR3 is 14 amino acids long. V shed 4 bases and J 11 bases; nucleotides not matched to a gene: 14. The CDR3 DNA reads TGCGCCAGCAGCAAAGGGACAGAGCGGCGTGGGGCTTTCTTT. It specifies CASSKGTERRGAFF. The whole variable domain, remainder taken from reference TRBV5-1 and TRBJ1-1, is KAGVTQTPRYLIKTRGQQVTLSCSPISGHRSVSWYQQTPGQGLQFLFEYFSETQRNKGNFPGRFSGRQFSNSRSEMNVSTLELGDSALYLCASSKGTERRGAFFGQGTRLTVV.

This clonotype was counted between two and nine times. The chain employs TRBV29-1 and TRBJ2-7; 8 bases align to TRBD2. The J call may not be correct, given that the DNA end is closer to TRBJ2-1. Germline V gene lookup returns CDR1 SQVTM and CDR2 ANQGSEA. CDR3 length: 14 residues. In DNA form, the CDR3 reads TGCAGCGTTGGTACGGGACTAGGTATCGATGAGCAGTTCTTC. Amino acids: CSVGTGLGIDEQFF.

The genes are TRBV20-1 and TRBJ1-5; weak D call: TRBD1 (6 bases). Germline V CDR1 and CDR2: DFQATT, SNEGSKA (reference sequence). CDR3 length: 15 residues. CDR3 sequence: CREQNVRGGNQPQHF. CDR3 DNA sequence: TGCAGGGAACAGAATGTCAGGGGAGGCAATCAGCCCCAGCATTTT.

This clonotype occurred a few times. This chain's CDR3 is CASSLGGHYTF. The DNA of the CDR3 is TGTGCCAGCAGTTTAGGGGGTCACTACACCTTC. V usage is TRBV27 and J usage is TRBJ1-2; D possibly corresponds to TRBD1 (5 bases). The CDR3 spans 11 residues. V lost 2 bases to trimming and J lost 10 bases, with 8 bases between them. Germline values: CDR1 MNHEY, CDR2 SMNVEV (reference sequence).

This clonotype was counted only a few times. The rearrangement links TRBV20-1 to TRBJ2-7, with a weak D call TRBD2 (6 bases). Germline V lookup: CDR1 DFQATT, CDR2 SNEGSKA (reference sequence). This CDR3 contains 14 residues. With 1 base removed from V and 2 bases from J, the gap between germline ends came to 12 bases. The CDR3 reads CSARGGTATYEQYF. CDR3 DNA: TGCAGTGCTAGAGGCGGGACTGCCACCTACGAGCAGTACTTC.

This clonotype was observed a few times. The rearrangement joins TRBV5-1 to TRBJ1-1; 7 bases match TRBD1. CDR3 size: 15 residues. CDR1 is SGHRS, CDR2 YFSETQ, per germline. J lost 6 bases, V lost 3 bases, and 11 bases had no gene match. CDR3 region: CASSWAGQSRAEAFF. The CDR3 coding sequence is TGCGCCAGCAGCTGGGCGGGACAGTCGAGAGCTGAAGCTTTCTTT.

This chain joins TRBV30 and TRBJ2-7, with D perhaps being TRBD1 or TRBD2 (5 bases each). This CDR3 spans 15 amino acids. CDR1 is GTSNPN, CDR2 SVGIG, per germline (reference sequence). V was cut by 3 bases and J by 1 base, with 16 bases left in between. The CDR3 bases are TGTGCCTGGAGCGCCCCCCGGGACGGATCCTACGAGCAGTACTTC. Encoded protein: CAWSAPRDGSYEQYF. Full variable domain (remainder filled in from reference TRBV30 and TRBJ2-7): SQTIHQWPATLVQPVGSPLSLECTVEGTSNPNLYWYRQAAGRGLQLLFYSVGIGQISSEVPQNLSASRPQDRQFILSSKKLLLSDSGFYLCAWSAPRDGSYEQYFGPGTRLTVT.

The V and J genes are TRBV7-3 and TRBJ2-5, with 9 bases aligning to TRBD1. The better agreement between TRBJ2-7 and the DNA end casts doubt on the J call. CDR1 SGHTA and CDR2 FQGTGA come from the germline V gene. The CDR3 has 16 residues. The CDR3 loop is CASSPGDRDEGYEQYF. Written as DNA, the CDR3 is TGTGCCAGCAGCCCTGGGGACAGGGATGAGGGGTACGAGCAGTACTTC.

CDR3: CAWGDRPYEQYF. CDR3 in DNA: TGTGCCTGGGGGGACAGACCCTACGAGCAGTACTTC. The gene calls are TRBV30 and TRBJ2-7; 7 nucleotides match TRBD1. The CDR3 runs 12 residues. Unmatched junction bases numbered 3, after V lost 5 bases and J lost 2 bases. Germline-derived CDR1 and CDR2 are GTSNPN and SVGIG (reference sequence).